The next 24 T cell receptor beta chains were all read from a single sample in a study of blood T cell repertoires in COVID-19. Here immunoSEQ multiplex PCR was the method, and the copy in TCRdb shows in-frame clones only, minus some. The table lists about 440,000 clones, approximately 90% of them singletons. Sequencing used peripheral blood. The receptors derive from a woman in her fifties or sixties with COVID-19, enrolled during active disease.

The rearrangement joins TRBV9 to TRBJ1-1; D unresolved. CDR3 length: 13 amino acids. V was pared by 2 bases and J by 1 base, with 6 bases between. Germline V gives CDR1 SGDLS, CDR2 YYNGEE. The CDR3: CASSVEANTEAFF. The CDR3 bases are TGTGCCAGCAGCGTGGAGGCGAACACTGAAGCTTTCTTT.

This chain links TRBV6-5 with TRBJ2-2; maybe TRBD1 (6 bases). The CDR3 covers 13 residues. The V and J ends lost 6 bases and 9 bases respectively, with 14 bases between them. Germline V CDR1 and CDR2: MNHEY, SVGAGI. The CDR3 region is CASSRTDVRELFF. For the CDR3, the DNA is TGTGCCAGCAGCCGGACAGACGTTCGGGAGCTGTTTTTT.

The sample holds one count of this clone. The rearrangement joins TRBV27 to TRBJ1-2; the match to TRBD1 covers 7 bases. The ends lost 4 bases at V and 4 bases at J; junction bases unmatched: 9. Germline V lookup: CDR1 MNHEY, CDR2 SMNVEV (reference sequence). This CDR3 has 15 residues. DNA for the CDR3: TGTGCCAGCAGTTCGGACAGGTACGCCCTCTATGGCTACACCTTC. Translated, it gives CASSSDRYALYGYTF.

The chain uses TRBV30 and TRBJ2-1; TRBD1 agrees at 8 bases. CDR1 is GTSNPN, CDR2 SVGIG, per germline (reference sequence). The CDR3 runs to 16 residues. Trimming took 2 bases from V and 7 from J; bases not matched to a gene: 13. The CDR3 nucleotides are TGTGCCTGGAGTCTCTCGTGGCAGGGGGCGCAGAATGAGCAGTTCTTC. This sequence encodes CAWSLSWQGAQNEQFF.

In its sample, this clone was seen a few times. This chain connects TRBV9 to TRBJ2-5; TRBD2 aligns across 12 bases. With V trimmed by 3 bases and J by 4 bases, 7 bases remained unmatched. The CDR3 covers 16 residues. Germline CDR1 reads SGDLS; CDR2 reads YYNGEE. CDR3: CASSELTSGGGETQYF. CDR3 sequence (DNA): TGTGCCAGCAGCGAACTGACTAGCGGGGGAGGAGAGACCCAGTACTTC.

This chain links TRBV27 with TRBJ1-1; a weak D match, TRBD1 (5 bases). In germline, CDR1 is MNHEY, CDR2 SMNVEV (reference sequence). This CDR3 has 15 residues. V lost 4 bases to trimming and J lost 4 bases, with 16 bases between them. This chain's CDR3 is CASSSFRDLSTEAFF. The DNA for the CDR3 is TGTGCCAGCAGTTCCTTCAGGGACTTGAGCACTGAAGCTTTCTTT.

In its sample, this clone was seen once. V is TRBV9 and J is TRBJ1-3; no firm D call. The CDR3 consists of 14 residues. V was trimmed by 0 bases and J by 5 bases, leaving 9 bases between them. CDR1 is SGDLS and CDR2 is YYNGEE in the germline V gene. The CDR3 protein is CASSVEGGRNTIYF. CDR3 nucleotide sequence: TGTGCCAGCAGCGTAGAAGGAGGTAGAAACACCATATATTTT.

The chain carries TRBV7-2 and TRBJ2-3, with 8 bases lining up with TRBD2. This CDR3 has 15 amino acids. The J segment lost 3 bases and the V segment lost 3 bases, leaving 5 bases of the junction unmatched. CDR1 and CDR2 from the germline V gene are SGHTA and FQGNSA. DNA of the CDR3: TGTGCCAGCAGCTTGGTTAGCGGGGTAACAGATACGCAGTATTTT. Protein product: CASSLVSGVTDTQYF.

The chain employs TRBV7-8 and TRBJ1-1; 7 nucleotides match TRBD1. Germline V gives CDR1 SGHVS, CDR2 FQNEAQ. The CDR3 covers 16 residues. The junction had 12 bases not matched to a gene; V was cut back by 4 bases and J by 4 bases. CDR3 sequence: CASSSPTGSRSTEAFF. The CDR3 bases are TGTGCCAGCAGCTCACCGACAGGGAGTAGGAGCACTGAAGCTTTCTTT.

The genes are TRBV6-5 and TRBJ1-1; no clear D. The germline V and J ends were trimmed by 7 bases and 1 base, with 13 bases remaining between them. CDR1 and CDR2 (germline): MNHEY, SVGAGI. This CDR3 has 14 residues. CDR3 sequence: CASNLMRQNTEAFF. CDR3 nucleotide sequence: TGTGCCAGCAATTTGATGCGGCAGAACACTGAAGCTTTCTTT.

The rearrangement joins TRBV5-4 to TRBJ1-1, with D unclear. Germline CDR1 SGHNT, CDR2 YYREEE (reference sequence). V lost 3 bases and J lost 1, with 7 bases in between. This CDR3 is built from 13 residues. In DNA, the CDR3 is TGTGCCAGCAGCTGGGAGACGAACACTGAAGCTTTCTTT. Encoded protein: CASSWETNTEAFF. The full variable domain, rest sourced from reference TRBV5-4 and TRBJ1-1, is ETGVTQSPTHLIKTRGQQVTLRCSSQSGHNTVSWYQQALGQGPQFIFQYYREEENGRGNFPPRFSGLQFPNYSSELNVNALELDDSALYLCASSWETNTEAFFGQGTRLTVV.

This clone has just one count. The chain links TRBV5-1 to TRBJ2-7, with D maybe TRBD1 (5 bases). Germline V gene lookup returns CDR1 SGHRS and CDR2 YFSETQ. V dropped 0 bases and J dropped 2 bases, with 12 bases sitting between them. The CDR3 runs 15 residues. CDR3 nucleotides: TGCGCCAGCAGCTTGGTCTTGGGGCGTACCTACGAGCAGTACTTC. It is translated as CASSLVLGRTYEQYF.

This clone was counted between two and nine times. V usage is TRBV5-1 and J usage is TRBJ2-1; 9 bases map to TRBD2. This CDR3 has 16 amino acids. Germline-derived CDR1 and CDR2 are SGHRS and YFSETQ. V was clipped by 0 bases and J by 10 bases; unmatched bases: 11. The CDR3 bases are TGCGCCAGCAGCTTGGCCCCCGCGGGGGGGCCGGGGGAGCAGTTCTTC. It codes for CASSLAPAGGPGEQFF.

This sequence joins TRBV12-3 or TRBV12-4 and TRBJ1-2; D is perhaps TRBD1 (6 bases). CDR3 length: 13 amino acids. With 6 bases removed from V and 10 bases from J, the gap between germline ends came to 18 bases. The CDR3 spells CASRPDRRAPYTF. CDR3 DNA sequence: TGTGCCAGCAGGCCAGACAGGCGGGCGCCCTACACCTTC.

This chain links TRBV18 with TRBJ1-5; D is perhaps TRBD1 (6 bases). This CDR3 is 15 amino acids long. V lost 3 bases to trimming and J lost 0 bases, with 9 bases between them. Germline loops: CDR1 KGHSH, CDR2 LQKENI. CDR3 DNA sequence: TGTGCCAGCTCACCCGGACAGAATAGCAATCAGCCCCAGCATTTT. Protein product: CASSPGQNSNQPQHF.

The rearrangement links TRBV28 to TRBJ1-1; D unclear. This CDR3 comprises 14 residues. CDR1 and CDR2 (germline): MDHEN, SYDVKM. V was cut by 2 bases and J by 6 bases, with 13 bases left in between. The CDR3 nucleotides read TGTGCCAGCAGTTTAAGGTTAGAGGAATCTGAAGCTTTCTTT. Encoded protein: CASSLRLEESEAFF.

The rearrangement uses TRBV6-6 and TRBJ1-1; D call uncertain. The germline CDR1 and CDR2 sequences are MNHNY and SVGAGI (reference sequence). The CDR3 has 11 residues. V dropped 8 bases and J dropped 7 bases, with 11 bases sitting between them. The DNA for the CDR3 is TGTGCCAGCGGCGAGGGCGGTGAAGCTTTCTTT. As protein: CASGEGGEAFF.

The J gene is TRBJ1-5, the V gene TRBV4-1; 9 bases are shared with TRBD1. With V trimmed by 3 bases and J by 5 bases, 8 bases remained unmatched. The length of the CDR3 is 16 residues. The germline gives CDR1 MGHRA, CDR2 YSYEKL. CDR3 in amino acids: CASSHLPGQGDQPQHF. CDR3 coding DNA: TGCGCCAGCAGCCATCTCCCGGGACAGGGCGATCAGCCCCAGCATTTT.

This clone has only a few counts. V gene TRBV9 combines with J gene TRBJ2-1; 9 nucleotides agree with TRBD2. The CDR3 runs 16 residues. The V and J ends lost 3 bases and 6 bases, in that order; junction bases with no gene match: 10. Germline V gives CDR1 SGDLS, CDR2 YYNGEE. CDR3: CASSARGASGVNEQFF. The CDR3 DNA reads TGTGCCAGCAGCGCCCGCGGGGCTAGCGGGGTCAATGAGCAGTTCTTC.

The chain links TRBV5-8 to TRBJ1-1; 8 positions match TRBD1. From germline, CDR1 is SGHTS and CDR2 YDEGEE. CDR3 length: 14 residues. The V gene end was trimmed by 4 bases and the J gene end by 5 bases; junction bases not matched to a gene: 7. The CDR3 DNA is TGTGCCAGCAGCGCGGACAGGGTAGAAACTGAAGCTTTCTTT. Amino acids: CASSADRVETEAFF.

V gene TRBV18 combines with J gene TRBJ2-1; D call uncertain. CDR1 and CDR2 from the germline V gene are KGHSH and LQKENI. This CDR3 is built from 14 residues. Trimming took off 4 bases at V and 0 bases at J, with 7 bases between the two ends. The CDR3 region has the DNA TGTGCCAGCTCACGCGGCGGCTCCTACAATGAGCAGTTCTTC. This codes for CASSRGGSYNEQFF.

V is TRBV24-1 and J is TRBJ1-1; D possibly corresponds to TRBD1 (5 bases). This CDR3 spans 13 amino acids. From germline, CDR1 is KGHDR and CDR2 SFDVKD. The V gene lost 6 bases and the J gene lost 7 bases, with 14 bases spanning the gap. The CDR3 protein is CATSRGMADEAFF. In DNA, the CDR3 is TGTGCCACCAGTCGGGGGATGGCGGATGAAGCTTTCTTT.

The chain joins TRBV5-1 to TRBJ2-3, with D perhaps matching TRBD1 (6 bases). V lost 0 bases and J 5 bases, leaving 13 bases between the germline ends. The CDR3 sequence is 15 residues long. CDR1 and CDR2 from the germline V gene are SGHRS and YFSETQ. The DNA for the CDR3 is TGCGCCAGCAGCTTGGAGGGGGTTCTTGGAGATACGCAGTATTTT. This sequence encodes CASSLEGVLGDTQYF.

The chain links TRBV5-1 to TRBJ1-2; 11 nucleotides line up with TRBD1. The CDR3 has 16 amino acids. Germline CDR1 reads SGHRS; CDR2 reads YFSETQ. V was pared by 6 bases and J by 8 bases, with 15 bases of the junction left unmatched. This CDR3 is CASKIGRTGGIEGYTF. The CDR3 region has the DNA TGCGCCAGCAAGATTGGCCGGACAGGGGGCATAGAAGGCTACACCTTC.